What follows describes a single T cell receptor beta chain. The antigen remains undetermined. The sample is drawn from a study of identical twins. Germline CDR1 is LGHDT and CDR2 is YNNKEL (reference sequence). The CDR3 is 15 residues long. Trimming shortened V by 11 bases and J by 10 bases, and 28 bases separated the two germline ends. Regarding the study as a whole: Low generation-probability sequences were in excess among twin-shared out-of-frame alpha sequences. Models underestimated how often monozygotic twins shared out-of-frame TCR alpha. Beta out-of-frame sequences showed weaker excess twin sharing. Carriage of fewer insertions was seen in abundant cord blood beta clonotypes, whereas memory repertoires showed none.

TCRdb fed the 5' RACE reads into MiXCR, producing one record per CDR3 protein. Of about 530,000 distinct CDR3 sequences in the sample, under 25% were seen once. This same sample was also taken into another study, of yellow fever vaccine responses in identical twins.

The material sequenced was CD4+ T cells sorted from blood. This TCR was recovered from a young woman in good health. This chain links TRBV3-1 with TRBJ2-3; a possible D gene is TRBD1 (5 bases). This chain's CDR3 is CACSQDFPDTQPQYF. CDR3 DNA sequence: TGTGCCTGCTCCCAAGATTTTCCGGACACCCAACCGCAGTATTTT.